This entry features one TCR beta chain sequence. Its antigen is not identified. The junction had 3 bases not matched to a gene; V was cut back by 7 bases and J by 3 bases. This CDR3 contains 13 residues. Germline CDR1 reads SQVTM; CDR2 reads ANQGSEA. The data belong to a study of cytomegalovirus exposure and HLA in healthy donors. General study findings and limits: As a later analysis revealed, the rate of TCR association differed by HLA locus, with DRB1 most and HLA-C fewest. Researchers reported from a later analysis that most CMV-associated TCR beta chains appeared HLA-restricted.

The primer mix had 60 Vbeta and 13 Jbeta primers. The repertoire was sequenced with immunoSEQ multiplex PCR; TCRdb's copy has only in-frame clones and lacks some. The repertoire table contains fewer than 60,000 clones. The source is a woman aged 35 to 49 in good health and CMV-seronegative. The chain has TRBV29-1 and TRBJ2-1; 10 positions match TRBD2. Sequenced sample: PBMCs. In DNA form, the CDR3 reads TGCAGCGGAAGCGGGGGGGTCTACAATGAGCAGTTCTTC. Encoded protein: CSGSGGVYNEQFF.